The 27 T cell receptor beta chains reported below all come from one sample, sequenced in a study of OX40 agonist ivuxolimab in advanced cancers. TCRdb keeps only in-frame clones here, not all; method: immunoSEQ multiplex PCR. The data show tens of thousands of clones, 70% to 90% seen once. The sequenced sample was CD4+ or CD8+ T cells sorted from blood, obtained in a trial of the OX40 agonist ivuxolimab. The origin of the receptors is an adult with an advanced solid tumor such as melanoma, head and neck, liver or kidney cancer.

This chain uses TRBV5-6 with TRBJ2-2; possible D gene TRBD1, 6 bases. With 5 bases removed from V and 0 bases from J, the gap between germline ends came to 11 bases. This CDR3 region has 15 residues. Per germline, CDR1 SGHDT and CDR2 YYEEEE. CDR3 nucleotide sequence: TGTGCCAGCAGTAATCAGGGGACGAACACCGGGGAGCTGTTTTTT. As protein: CASSNQGTNTGELFF.

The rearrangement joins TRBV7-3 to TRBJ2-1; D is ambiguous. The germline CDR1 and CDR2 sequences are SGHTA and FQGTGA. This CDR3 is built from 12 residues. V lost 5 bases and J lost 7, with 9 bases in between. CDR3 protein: CASSQVGNEQFF. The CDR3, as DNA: TGTGCCAGCAGCCAGGTAGGGAATGAGCAGTTCTTC.

CDR3 residues: CASSLLLAGSTDTQYF. In DNA form, the CDR3 reads TGTGCCAGCAGTTTATTACTAGCGGGGAGCACAGATACGCAGTATTTT. The chain uses TRBV28 and TRBJ2-3; 10 bases match TRBD2. The V gene's germline CDR1 is MDHEN and CDR2 SYDVKM. V lost 1 base and J lost 0; bases outside the gene matches: 1. The length of the CDR3 is 16 residues.

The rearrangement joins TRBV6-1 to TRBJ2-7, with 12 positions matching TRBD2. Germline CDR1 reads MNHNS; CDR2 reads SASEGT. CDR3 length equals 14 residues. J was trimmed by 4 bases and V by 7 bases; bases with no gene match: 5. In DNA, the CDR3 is TGTGCCAGCAACCCAGGGACTAGCGGGTACGAGCAGTACTTC. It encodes CASNPGTSGYEQYF.

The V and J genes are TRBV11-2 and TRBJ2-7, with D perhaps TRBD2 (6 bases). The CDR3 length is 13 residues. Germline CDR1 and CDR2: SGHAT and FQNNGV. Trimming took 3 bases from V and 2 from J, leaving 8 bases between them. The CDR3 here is CASSFSGAYEQYF. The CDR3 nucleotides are TGTGCCAGCAGCTTTAGCGGTGCCTACGAGCAGTACTTC.

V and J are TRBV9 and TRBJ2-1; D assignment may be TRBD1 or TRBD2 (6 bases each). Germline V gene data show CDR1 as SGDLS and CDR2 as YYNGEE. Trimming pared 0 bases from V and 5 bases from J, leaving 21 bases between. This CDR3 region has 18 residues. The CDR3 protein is CASSVGGGVGSRDNEQFF. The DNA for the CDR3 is TGTGCCAGCAGCGTAGGAGGGGGTGTCGGGAGTAGGGACAATGAGCAGTTCTTC.

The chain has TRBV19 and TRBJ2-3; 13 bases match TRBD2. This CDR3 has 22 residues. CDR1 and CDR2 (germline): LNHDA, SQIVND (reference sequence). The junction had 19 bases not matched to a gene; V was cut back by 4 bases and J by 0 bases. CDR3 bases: TGTGCCAGTAGTACGGGACTAGCGGGATGGGTGGTTTATGCTATAAGCACAGATACGCAGTATTTT. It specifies CASSTGLAGWVVYAISTDTQYF.

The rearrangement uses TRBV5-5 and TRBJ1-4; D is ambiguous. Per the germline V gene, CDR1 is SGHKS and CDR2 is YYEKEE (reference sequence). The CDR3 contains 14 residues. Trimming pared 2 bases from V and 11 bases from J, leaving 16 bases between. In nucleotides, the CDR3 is TGTGCCAGCAGCTTTGGAAATCTAGGAGACAAACTGTTTTTT. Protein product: CASSFGNLGDKLFF. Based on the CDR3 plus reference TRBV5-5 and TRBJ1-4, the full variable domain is DAGVTQSPTHLIKTRGQQVTLRCSPISGHKSVSWYQQVLGQGPQFIFQYYEKEERGRGNFPDRFSARQFPNYSSELNVNALLLGDSALYLCASSFGNLGDKLFFGSGTQLSVL.

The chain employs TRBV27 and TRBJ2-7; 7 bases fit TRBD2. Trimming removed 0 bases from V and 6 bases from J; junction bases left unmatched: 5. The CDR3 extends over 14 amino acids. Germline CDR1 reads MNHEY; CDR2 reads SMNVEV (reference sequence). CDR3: CASSLSGRESEQYF. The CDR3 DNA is TGTGCCAGCAGTTTATCCGGGCGGGAGAGCGAGCAGTACTTC.

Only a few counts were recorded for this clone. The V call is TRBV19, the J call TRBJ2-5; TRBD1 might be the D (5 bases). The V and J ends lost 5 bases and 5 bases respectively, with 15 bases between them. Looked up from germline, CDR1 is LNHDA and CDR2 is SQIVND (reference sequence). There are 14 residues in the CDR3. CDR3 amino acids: CASSWVGQGETQYF. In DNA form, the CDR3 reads TGTGCCAGTAGTTGGGTGGGCCAGGGTGAGACCCAGTACTTC.

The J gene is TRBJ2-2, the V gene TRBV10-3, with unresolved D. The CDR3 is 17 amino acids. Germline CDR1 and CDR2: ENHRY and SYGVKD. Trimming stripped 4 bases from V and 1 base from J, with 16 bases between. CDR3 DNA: TGTGCCATCAGTGCATCGGGCCTAACCATGAACACCGGGGAGCTGTTTTTT. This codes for CAISASGLTMNTGELFF.

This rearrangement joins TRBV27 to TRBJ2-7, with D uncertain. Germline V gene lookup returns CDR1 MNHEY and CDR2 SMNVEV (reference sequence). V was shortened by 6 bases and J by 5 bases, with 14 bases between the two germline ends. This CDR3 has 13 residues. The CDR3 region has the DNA TGTGCCAGCAGCCCAACCCCCCACGACGAGCAGTACTTC. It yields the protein CASSPTPHDEQYF.

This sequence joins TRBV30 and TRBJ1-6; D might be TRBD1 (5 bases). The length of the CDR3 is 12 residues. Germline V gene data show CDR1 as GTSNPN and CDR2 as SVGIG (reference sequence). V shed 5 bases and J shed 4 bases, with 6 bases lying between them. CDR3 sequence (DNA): TGTGCCTGGCAGGGTTATAATTCACCCCTCCACTTT. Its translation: CAWQGYNSPLHF.

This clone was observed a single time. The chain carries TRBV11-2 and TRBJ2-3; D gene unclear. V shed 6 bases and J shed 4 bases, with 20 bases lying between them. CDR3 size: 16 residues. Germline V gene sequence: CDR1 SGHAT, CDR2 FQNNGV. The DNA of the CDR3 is TGTGCCAGCAGACAGTGGGGTAGTTATGGACCAGATACGCAGTATTTT. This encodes CASRQWGSYGPDTQYF.

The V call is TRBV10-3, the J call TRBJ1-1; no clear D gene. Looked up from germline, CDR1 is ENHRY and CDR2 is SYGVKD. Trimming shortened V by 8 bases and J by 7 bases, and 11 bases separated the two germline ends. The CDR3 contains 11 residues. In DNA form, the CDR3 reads TGTGCCATCTCCTCAGAGGGTGAAGCTTTCTTT. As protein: CAISSEGEAFF.

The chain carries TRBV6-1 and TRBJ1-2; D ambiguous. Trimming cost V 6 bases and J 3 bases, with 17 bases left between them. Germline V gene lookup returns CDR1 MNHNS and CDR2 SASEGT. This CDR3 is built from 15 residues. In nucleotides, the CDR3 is TGTGCCAGCAGGCTAGTTGGCTATATGTACTATGGCTACACCTTC. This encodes CASRLVGYMYYGYTF.

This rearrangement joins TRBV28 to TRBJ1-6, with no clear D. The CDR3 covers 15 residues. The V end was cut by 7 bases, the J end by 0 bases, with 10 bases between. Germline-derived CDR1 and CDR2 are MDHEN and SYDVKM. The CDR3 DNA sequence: TGTGCCAGCATAGACGAGGTCTCCTATAATTCACCCCTCCACTTT. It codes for CASIDEVSYNSPLHF.

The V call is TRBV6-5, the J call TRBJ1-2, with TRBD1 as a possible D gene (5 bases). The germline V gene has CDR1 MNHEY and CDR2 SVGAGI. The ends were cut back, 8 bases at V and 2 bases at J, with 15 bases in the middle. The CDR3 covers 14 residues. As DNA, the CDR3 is TGTGCCAGCGGTCCGGCAGGGCCCAACTATGGCTACACCTTC. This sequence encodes CASGPAGPNYGYTF.

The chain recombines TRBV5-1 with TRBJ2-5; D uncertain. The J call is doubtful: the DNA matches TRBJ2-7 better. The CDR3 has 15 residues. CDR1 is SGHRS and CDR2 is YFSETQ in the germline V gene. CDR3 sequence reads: CASSLGAETRYEQYF. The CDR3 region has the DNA TGCGCCAGCAGCTTGGGGGCGGAGACCCGGTACGAGCAGTACTTC.

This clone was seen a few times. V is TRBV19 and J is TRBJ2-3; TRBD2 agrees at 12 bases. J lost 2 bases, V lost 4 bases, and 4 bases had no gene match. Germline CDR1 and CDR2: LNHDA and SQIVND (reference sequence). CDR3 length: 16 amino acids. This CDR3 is CASSTLAGGNTDTQYF. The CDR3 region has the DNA TGTGCCAGTAGTACCCTAGCGGGAGGGAACACAGATACGCAGTATTTT.

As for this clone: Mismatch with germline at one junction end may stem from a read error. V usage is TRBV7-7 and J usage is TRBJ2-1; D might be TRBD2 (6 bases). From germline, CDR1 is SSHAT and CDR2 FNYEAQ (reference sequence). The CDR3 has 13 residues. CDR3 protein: CASSPSAYNEQFF. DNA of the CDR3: TGTGCTAGCAGCCCTAGCGCCTACAATGAGCAGTTCTTC.

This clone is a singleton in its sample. The CDR3, as DNA: TGTGCCAGCAGCAAGCGGGACACCCTCGGGGAGCAGTACTTC. Translation: CASSKRDTLGEQYF. This chain connects TRBV5-6 to TRBJ2-7; a possible D gene is TRBD2 (7 bases). The CDR3 totals 14 residues. Per the germline V gene, CDR1 is SGHDT and CDR2 is YYEEEE. The V end was cut by 4 bases, the J end by 7 bases, with 18 bases between.

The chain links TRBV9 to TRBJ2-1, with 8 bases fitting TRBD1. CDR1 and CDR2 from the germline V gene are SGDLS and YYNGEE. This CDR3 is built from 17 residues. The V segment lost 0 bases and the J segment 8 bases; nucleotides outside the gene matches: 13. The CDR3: CASSVDLIEDRADEQFF. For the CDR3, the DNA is TGTGCCAGCAGCGTAGATTTGATCGAGGACAGGGCCGATGAGCAGTTCTTC.

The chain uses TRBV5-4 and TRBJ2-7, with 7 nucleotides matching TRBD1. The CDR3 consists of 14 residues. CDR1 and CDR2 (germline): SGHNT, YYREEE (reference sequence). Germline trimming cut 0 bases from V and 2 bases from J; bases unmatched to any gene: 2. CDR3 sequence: CASSLGQGAYEQYF. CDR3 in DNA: TGTGCCAGCAGCTTGGGCCAGGGGGCCTACGAGCAGTACTTC.

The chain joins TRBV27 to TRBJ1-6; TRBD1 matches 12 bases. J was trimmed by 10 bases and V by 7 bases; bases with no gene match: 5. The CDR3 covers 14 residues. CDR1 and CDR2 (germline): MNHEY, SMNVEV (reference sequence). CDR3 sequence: CASTGTGGRSPLHF. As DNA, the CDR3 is TGTGCCAGCACGGGGACAGGGGGCCGATCACCCCTCCACTTT.

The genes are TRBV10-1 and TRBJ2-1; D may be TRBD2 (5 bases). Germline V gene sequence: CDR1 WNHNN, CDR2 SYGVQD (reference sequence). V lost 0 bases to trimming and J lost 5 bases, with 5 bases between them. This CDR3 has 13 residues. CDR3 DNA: TGCGCCAGCAGTGAGTCGCGGGACAATGAGCAGTTCTTC. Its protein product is CASSESRDNEQFF.

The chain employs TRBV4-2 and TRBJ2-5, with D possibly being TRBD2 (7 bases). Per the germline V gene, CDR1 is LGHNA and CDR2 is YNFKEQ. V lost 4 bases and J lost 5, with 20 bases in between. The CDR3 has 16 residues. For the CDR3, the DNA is TGTGCCAGCAGCCCTGGTTGGGCAGGGGAGGGGGAGACCCAGTACTTC. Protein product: CASSPGWAGEGETQYF.